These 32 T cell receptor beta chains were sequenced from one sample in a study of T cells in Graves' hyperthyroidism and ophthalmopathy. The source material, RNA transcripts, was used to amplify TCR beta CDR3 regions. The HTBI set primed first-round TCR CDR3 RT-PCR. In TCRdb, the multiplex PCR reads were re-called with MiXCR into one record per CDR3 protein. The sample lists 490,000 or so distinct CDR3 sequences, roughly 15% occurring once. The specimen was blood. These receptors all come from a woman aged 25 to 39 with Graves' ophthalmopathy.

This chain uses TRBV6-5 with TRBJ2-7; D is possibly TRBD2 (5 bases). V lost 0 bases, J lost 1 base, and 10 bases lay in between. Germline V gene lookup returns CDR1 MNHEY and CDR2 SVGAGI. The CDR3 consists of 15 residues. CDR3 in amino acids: CASSYSEAASYEQYF. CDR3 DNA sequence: TGTGCCAGCAGTTACTCAGAAGCGGCTTCCTACGAGCAGTACTTC.

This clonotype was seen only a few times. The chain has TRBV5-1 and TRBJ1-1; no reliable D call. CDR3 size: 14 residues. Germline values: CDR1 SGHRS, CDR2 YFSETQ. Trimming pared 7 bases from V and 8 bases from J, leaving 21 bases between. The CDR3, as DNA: TGCGCCAGCTTTCTTACCGGACCACGGGGAGAAGCTTTCTTT. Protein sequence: CASFLTGPRGEAFF.

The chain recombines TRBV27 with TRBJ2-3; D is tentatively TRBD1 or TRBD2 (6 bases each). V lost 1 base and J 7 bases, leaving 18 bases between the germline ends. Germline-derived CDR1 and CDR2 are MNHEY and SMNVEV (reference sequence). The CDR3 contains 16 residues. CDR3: CASSLLSGAEIYTQYF. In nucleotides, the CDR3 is TGTGCCAGCAGTTTATTGTCGGGGGCGGAGATCTATACGCAGTATTTT.

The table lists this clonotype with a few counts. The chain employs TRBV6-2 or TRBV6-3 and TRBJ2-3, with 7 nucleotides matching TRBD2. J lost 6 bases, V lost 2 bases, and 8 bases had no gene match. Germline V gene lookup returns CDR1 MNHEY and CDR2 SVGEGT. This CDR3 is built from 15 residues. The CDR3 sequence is CASSYDGGSSDTQYF. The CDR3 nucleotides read TGTGCCAGCAGTTACGACGGCGGGAGTTCTGATACGCAGTATTTT.

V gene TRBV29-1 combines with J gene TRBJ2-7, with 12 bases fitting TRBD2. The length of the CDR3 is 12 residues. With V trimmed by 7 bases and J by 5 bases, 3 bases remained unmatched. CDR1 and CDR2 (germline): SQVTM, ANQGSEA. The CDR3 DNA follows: TGCAGCGGGAGACTAGCGGGAGACGAGCAGTACTTC. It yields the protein CSGRLAGDEQYF.

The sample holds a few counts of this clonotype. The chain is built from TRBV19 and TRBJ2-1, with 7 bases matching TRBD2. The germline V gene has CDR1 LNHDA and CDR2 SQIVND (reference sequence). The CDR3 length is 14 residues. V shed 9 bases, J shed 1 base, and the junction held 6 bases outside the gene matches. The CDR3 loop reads CASRQRESYNEQFF. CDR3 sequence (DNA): TGTGCCAGCCGACAGCGGGAATCCTACAATGAGCAGTTCTTC.

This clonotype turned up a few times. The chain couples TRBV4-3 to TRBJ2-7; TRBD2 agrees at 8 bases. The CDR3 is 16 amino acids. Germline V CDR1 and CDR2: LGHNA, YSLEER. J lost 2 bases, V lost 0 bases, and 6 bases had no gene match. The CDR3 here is CASSQDIGSGTYEQYF. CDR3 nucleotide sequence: TGCGCCAGCAGCCAAGATATCGGTAGCGGGACCTACGAGCAGTACTTC.

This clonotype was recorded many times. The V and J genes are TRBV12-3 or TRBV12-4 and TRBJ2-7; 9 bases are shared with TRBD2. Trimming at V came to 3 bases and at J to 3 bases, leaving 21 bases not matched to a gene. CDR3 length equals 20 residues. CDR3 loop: CASSFTGAAVWREGDYEQYF. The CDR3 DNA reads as TGTGCCAGCAGTTTTACAGGGGCCGCCGTTTGGCGGGAGGGCGACTACGAGCAGTACTTC.

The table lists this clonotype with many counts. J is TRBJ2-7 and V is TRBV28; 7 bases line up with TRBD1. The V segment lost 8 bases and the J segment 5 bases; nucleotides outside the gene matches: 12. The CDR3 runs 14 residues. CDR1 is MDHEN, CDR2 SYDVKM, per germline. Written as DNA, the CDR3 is TGTGCCAGCTTGTATCGACAGGGCGTACACGAGCAGTACTTC. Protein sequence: CASLYRQGVHEQYF.

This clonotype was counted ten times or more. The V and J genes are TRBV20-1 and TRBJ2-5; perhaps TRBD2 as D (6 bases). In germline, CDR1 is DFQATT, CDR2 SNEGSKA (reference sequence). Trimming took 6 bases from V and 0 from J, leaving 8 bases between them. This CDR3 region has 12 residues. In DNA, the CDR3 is TGCAGTGCAAGGACTAACCAAGAGACCCAGTACTTC. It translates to CSARTNQETQYF.

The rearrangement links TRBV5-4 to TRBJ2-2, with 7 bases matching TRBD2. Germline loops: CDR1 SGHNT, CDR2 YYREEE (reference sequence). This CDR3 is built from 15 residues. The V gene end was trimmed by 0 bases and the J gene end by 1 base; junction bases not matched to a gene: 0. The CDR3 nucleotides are TGTGCCAGCAGCTTGGGCGGGAGGAACACCGGGGAGCTGTTTTTT. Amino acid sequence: CASSLGGRNTGELFF.

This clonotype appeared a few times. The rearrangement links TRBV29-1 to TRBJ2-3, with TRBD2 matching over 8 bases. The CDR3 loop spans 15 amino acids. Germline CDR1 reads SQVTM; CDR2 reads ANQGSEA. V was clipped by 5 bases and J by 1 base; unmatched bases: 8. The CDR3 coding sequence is TGCAGCGTTCGGAGTAGCGGGACCCGCACAGATACGCAGTATTTT. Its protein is CSVRSSGTRTDTQYF.

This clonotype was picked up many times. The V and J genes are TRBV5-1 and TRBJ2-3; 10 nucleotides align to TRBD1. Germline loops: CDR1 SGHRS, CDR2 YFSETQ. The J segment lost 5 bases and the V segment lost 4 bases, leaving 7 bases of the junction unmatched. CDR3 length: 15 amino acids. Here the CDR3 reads CASSQDRGGGDTQYF. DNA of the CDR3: TGCGCCAGCAGCCAGGACAGGGGGGGAGGAGATACGCAGTATTTT.

CDR3 sequence: CASSFGTHHNEQFF. The DNA for the CDR3 is TGTGCCAGCAGCTTCGGGACTCATCACAATGAGCAGTTCTTC. This chain links TRBV5-8 with TRBJ2-1, with D perhaps TRBD2 (6 bases). The CDR3 sequence is 14 residues long. Per the germline V gene, CDR1 is SGHTS and CDR2 is YDEGEE. Trimming removed 2 bases at V and 5 bases at J, with 11 bases between.

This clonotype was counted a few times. CDR3 sequence: CSVEWGGGEQYF. For the CDR3, the DNA is TGCAGCGTTGAGTGGGGGGGGGGCGAGCAGTACTTC. The chain links TRBV29-1 to TRBJ2-7, with 7 nucleotides matching TRBD2. Germline V gene data show CDR1 as SQVTM and CDR2 as ANQGSEA. The V segment lost 3 bases and the J segment 6 bases; nucleotides outside the gene matches: 5. The CDR3 contains 12 residues.

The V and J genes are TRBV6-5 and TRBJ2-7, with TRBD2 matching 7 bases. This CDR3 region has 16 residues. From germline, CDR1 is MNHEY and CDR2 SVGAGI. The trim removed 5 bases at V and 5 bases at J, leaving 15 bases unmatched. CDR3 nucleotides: TGTGCCAGCAGTCGGAACCGGGACTACCGAGATCACGAGCAGTACTTC. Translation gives CASSRNRDYRDHEQYF.

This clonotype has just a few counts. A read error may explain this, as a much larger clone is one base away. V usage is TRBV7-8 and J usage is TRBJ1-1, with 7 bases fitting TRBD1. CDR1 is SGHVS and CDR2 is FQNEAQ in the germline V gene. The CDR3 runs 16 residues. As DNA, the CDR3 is TGTGCCAGCAGCTTAGAACAGGGGAGACGGAACACTGAAGCTTACTTT. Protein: CASSLEQGRRNTEAYF.

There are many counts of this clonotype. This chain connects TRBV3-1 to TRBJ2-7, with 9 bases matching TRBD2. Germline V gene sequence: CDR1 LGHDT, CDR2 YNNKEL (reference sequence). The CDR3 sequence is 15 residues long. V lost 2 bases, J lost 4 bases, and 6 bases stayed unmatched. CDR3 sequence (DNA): TGTGCCAGCAGCCAACGCCTAGCGGGGAATTACGAGCAGTACTTC. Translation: CASSQRLAGNYEQYF.

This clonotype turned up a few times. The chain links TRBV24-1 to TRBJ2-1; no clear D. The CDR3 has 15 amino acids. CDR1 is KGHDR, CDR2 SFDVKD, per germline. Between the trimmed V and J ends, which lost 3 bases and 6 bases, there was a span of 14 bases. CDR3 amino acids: CATSDAKGPFNEQFF. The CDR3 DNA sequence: TGTGCCACCAGTGATGCGAAGGGTCCATTCAATGAGCAGTTCTTC.

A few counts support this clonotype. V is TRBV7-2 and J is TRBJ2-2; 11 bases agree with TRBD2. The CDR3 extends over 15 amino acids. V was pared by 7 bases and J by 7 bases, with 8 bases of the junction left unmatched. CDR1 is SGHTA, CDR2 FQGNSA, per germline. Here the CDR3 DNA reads TGTGCCAGCATCGTAGCGGGAGGGCATCTCGGGGAGCTGTTTTTT. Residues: CASIVAGGHLGELFF.

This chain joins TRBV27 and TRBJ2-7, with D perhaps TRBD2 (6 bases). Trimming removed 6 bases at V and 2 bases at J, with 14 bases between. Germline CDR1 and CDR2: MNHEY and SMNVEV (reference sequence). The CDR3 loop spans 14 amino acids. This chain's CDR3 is CASRPTSPTYEQYF. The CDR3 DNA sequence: TGTGCCAGCAGACCGACTAGTCCGACCTACGAGCAGTACTTC.

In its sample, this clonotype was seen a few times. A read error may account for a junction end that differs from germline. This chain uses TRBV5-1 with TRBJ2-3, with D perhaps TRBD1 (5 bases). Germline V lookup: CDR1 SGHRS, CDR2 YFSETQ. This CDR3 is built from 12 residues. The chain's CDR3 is CASSFRTGTQYF. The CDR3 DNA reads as TGCGCCAGCAGCTTCCGCACAGGTACGCAGTATTTT.

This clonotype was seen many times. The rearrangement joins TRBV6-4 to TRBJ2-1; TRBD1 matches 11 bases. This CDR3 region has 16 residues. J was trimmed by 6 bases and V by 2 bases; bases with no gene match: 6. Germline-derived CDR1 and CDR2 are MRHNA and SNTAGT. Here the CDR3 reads CASSDPGQGASNEQFF. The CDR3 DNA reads TGTGCCAGCAGTGACCCAGGACAGGGGGCGAGCAATGAGCAGTTCTTC.

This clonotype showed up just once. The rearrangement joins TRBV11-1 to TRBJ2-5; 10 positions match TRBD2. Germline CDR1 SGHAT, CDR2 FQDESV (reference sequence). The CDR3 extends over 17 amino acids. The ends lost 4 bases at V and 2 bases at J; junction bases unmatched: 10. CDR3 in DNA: TGTGCCAGCAGCTGGGCTAGCGGGAGAGGGGGACAAGAGACCCAGTACTTC. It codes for CASSWASGRGGQETQYF.

This CDR3 reads CASSSKLDEQYF. Written as DNA, the CDR3 is TGTGCCAGCAGCTCAAAACTAGACGAGCAGTACTTC. The chain couples TRBV7-9 to TRBJ2-7, with D possibly TRBD2 on 5 matching bases. V gave up 4 bases and J gave up 5 bases, with 9 bases separating them. CDR3 size: 12 residues. CDR1 is SEHNR and CDR2 is FQNEAQ in the germline V gene (reference sequence).

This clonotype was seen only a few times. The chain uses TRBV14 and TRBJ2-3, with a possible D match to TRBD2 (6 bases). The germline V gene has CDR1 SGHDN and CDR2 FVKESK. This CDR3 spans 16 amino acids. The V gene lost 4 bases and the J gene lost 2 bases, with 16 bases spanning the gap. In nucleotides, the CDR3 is TGTGCCAGCAGCCCGAGGGACTTCCGTCACACAGATACGCAGTATTTT. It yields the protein CASSPRDFRHTDTQYF. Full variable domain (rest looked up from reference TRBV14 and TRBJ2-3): EAGVTQFPSHSVIEKGQTVTLRCDPISGHDNLYWYRRVMGKEIKFLLHFVKESKQDESGMPNNRFLAERTGGTYSTLKVQPAELEDSGVYFCASSPRDFRHTDTQYFGPGTRLTVL.

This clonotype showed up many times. The CDR3 coding sequence is TGTGCCAGCAGCCCCCGTTTGGGTTTCAATGAGCAGTTCTTC. It codes for CASSPRLGFNEQFF. The rearrangement uses TRBV7-9 and TRBJ2-1; D ambiguous. Germline V gene lookup returns CDR1 SEHNR and CDR2 FQNEAQ (reference sequence). CDR3 size: 14 residues. Trimming took 5 bases from V and 6 from J, leaving 14 bases between them. Full variable domain (outside the CDR3, taken from reference TRBV7-9 and TRBJ2-1): DTGVSQNPRHKITKRGQNVTFRCDPISEHNRLYWYRQTLGQGPEFLTYFQNEAQLEKSRLLSDRFSAERPKGSFSTLEIQRTEQGDSAMYLCASSPRLGFNEQFFGPGTRLTVL.

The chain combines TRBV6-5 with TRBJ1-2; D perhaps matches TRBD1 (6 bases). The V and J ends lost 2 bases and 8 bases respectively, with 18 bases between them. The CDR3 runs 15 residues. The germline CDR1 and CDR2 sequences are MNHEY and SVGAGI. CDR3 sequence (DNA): TGTGCCAGCAGTTACGATCTCACAGGGTCTAACGGCTACACCTTC. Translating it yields CASSYDLTGSNGYTF.

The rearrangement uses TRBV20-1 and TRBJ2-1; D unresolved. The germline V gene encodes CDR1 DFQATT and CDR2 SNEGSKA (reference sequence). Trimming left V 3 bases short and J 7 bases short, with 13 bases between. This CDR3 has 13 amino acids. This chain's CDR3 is CSASLLAGNEQFF. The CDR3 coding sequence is TGCAGTGCTAGTTTATTAGCCGGTAATGAGCAGTTCTTC.

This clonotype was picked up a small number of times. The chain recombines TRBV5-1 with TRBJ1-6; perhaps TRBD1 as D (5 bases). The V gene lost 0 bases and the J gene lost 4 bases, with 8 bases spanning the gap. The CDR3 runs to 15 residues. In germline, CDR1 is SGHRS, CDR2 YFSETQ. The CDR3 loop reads CASSLAGGYNSPLHF. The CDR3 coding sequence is TGCGCCAGCAGCTTGGCCGGGGGATATAATTCACCCCTCCACTTT.

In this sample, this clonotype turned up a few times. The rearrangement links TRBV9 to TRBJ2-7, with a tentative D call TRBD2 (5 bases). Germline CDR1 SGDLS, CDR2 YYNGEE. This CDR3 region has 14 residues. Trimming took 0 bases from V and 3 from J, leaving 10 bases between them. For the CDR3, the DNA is TGTGCCAGCAGCGTAGCGGGGAGAGACTACGAGCAGTACTTC. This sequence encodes CASSVAGRDYEQYF. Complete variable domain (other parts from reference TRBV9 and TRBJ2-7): DSGVTQTPKHLITATGQRVTLRCSPRSGDLSVYWYQQSLDQGLQFLIQYYNGEERAKGNILERFSAQQFPDLHSELNLSSLELGDSALYFCASSVAGRDYEQYFGPGTRLTVT.

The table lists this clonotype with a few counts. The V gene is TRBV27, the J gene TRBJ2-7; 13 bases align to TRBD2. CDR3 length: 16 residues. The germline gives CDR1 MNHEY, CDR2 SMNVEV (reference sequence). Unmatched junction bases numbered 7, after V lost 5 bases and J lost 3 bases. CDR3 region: CASSPLGLAGLYEQYF. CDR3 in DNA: TGTGCCAGCAGTCCCCTGGGACTAGCGGGACTCTACGAGCAGTACTTC.